This TCR beta chain derives from a study of CD8 T cells in Susac syndrome (dated by TCRdb to the late 2010s). Regarding the study in general: Repertoire sequencing was used to test whether CD8+ T cell activation and differentiation in Susac syndrome was antigen driven. CD8+ T cell repertoire clonality was compared between some 12 healthy donors, approximately 14 Susac syndrome patients and 15 multiple sclerosis patients. The paper's findings and limits, for the study overall: The TCR sequencing and HLA analysis was acknowledged to have included a relatively small number of individuals.

This clonotype appeared once. It has no known antigen specificity. No base quality information exists; no much larger clone differs at one position. A single read counts as weak evidence. Peripheral blood CD8+ and CD4+ T cells from healthy donors, Susac syndrome patients and multiple sclerosis patients were profiled by high-throughput TCR beta sequencing. The healthy donors served as controls matched for age and sex. CD8+ TEMRA cells were enriched by FACS, while bulk CD8+ and CD4+ T cells were purified by magnetic negative isolation. Blood was drawn into EDTA tubes, processed within 24 hours, and PBMCs were isolated by density gradient centrifugation. PBMCs intended for TCR sequencing were cryopreserved in liquid nitrogen and thawed later in a water bath at 37 degrees C. The sorted or isolated CD4+, CD8+ and CD8+ TEMRA cells had a purity of 90% or higher. The CDR3 covers 13 residues, taking in both the cysteine and the phenylalanine. The only DNA kept is the CDR3, 39 bases in frame from the first base. V and J lose 5 bases and 8 bases, and a span of 15 bases separates them. The germline V gene (reference sequence) supplies CDR1 LNHNV and CDR2 YYDKDF.

RNA was extracted with the RNeasy kit and roughly 0.5 to 1 ug was reverse transcribed using random hexamers. The immunoSEQ multiplex PCR assay, covering 54 Vbeta and 13 Jbeta segments, was used to amplify TCR beta CDR3 regions. PCR amplification bias was corrected using a synthetic template baseline for primer optimization and computational correction. Under the source paper's analysis protocol: Reads were assigned to V, D and J genes according to IMGT and analyzed in immunoSEQ Analyzer, with only productive sequences retained. Clonality was computed as one minus Shannon entropy normalized by log2 of the number of productive unique sequences. For each patient and control, public and private clones were evaluated within the 100 most prevalent clones. Susac-specific clones were defined as absent from healthy and MS cohorts, roughly 1,100 published viral clones and other ImmuneACCESS disease sequences. The public reads were run again by TCRdb, first through fastp at Q25 and then through MiXCR, and only productive beta chains were kept. Entries are consolidated by CDR3 protein sequence, retaining the most common genes and DNA. The V and J calls come from TCRdb's annotation, not from the publication. This sample has about 49,000 distinct CDR3 sequences in its table, and 80% to 95% of those were observed once. Roughly 0.58% of the sample lies in the top ten.

Input material: CD8+ T cells from PBMCs. The source is a human donor in good health. The receptor chain draws on TRBV15 and TRBJ1-2, with the D gene not clear enough to name. The encoded CDR3 is CATSAHVSSGYTF. Read as DNA, the sequence is TGTGCCACCAGCGCACATGTTTCGAGCGGCTACACCTTC.